This is a list of T cell receptor beta chains from one sample in a study of cytomegalovirus exposure and HLA in healthy donors. Repertoires were generated with immunoSEQ multiplex PCR, while TCRdb's copy carries only in-frame clones and drops some. Recorded for this sample: about 150,000 clones. Sequenced sample: PBMCs. The receptors originated from a woman aged 45-59 years in good health and CMV-seronegative. Each CDR3 is given with its conserved first and last residue. Fields, in order: V gene, D gene, J gene, CDR3 protein, CDR3 DNA. D genes are given only for firm matches.

>TRBV11-1|.|TRBJ2-2
CASSLGSGTGELFF
TGTGCCAGCAGCTTAGGGTCGGGTACCGGGGAGCTGTTTTTT
>TRBV5-1|.|TRBJ1-4
CASSNTAESNEKLFF
TGCGCCAGCAGTAATACCGCGGAGTCCAATGAAAAACTGTTTTTT
>TRBV5-4|.|TRBJ2-2
CASSPQDPSRNTGELFF
TGTGCCAGCAGCCCACAGGATCCCTCCAGGAACACCGGGGAGCTGTTTTTT
>TRBV9|.|TRBJ2-1
CASTKHTQNYDEQFF
TGTGCCAGCACCAAGCACACTCAGAACTACGATGAGCAGTTCTTC
>TRBV5-1|.|TRBJ1-3
CASSLDGSSGNTIYF
TGCGCCAGCAGTTTGGACGGGAGCTCTGGAAACACCATATATTTT
>TRBV5-1|.|TRBJ2-2
CASSLNGMNTGELFF
TGCGCCAGCAGCTTGAACGGGATGAACACCGGGGAGCTGTTTTTT
>TRBV6-4|TRBD2|TRBJ2-1
CASSEGSGTRRRSYNEQFF
TGTGCCAGCAGTGAGGGCTCCGGGACTAGAAGGAGGTCCTACAATGAGCAGTTCTTC
>TRBV4-2|.|TRBJ2-6
CASSQDIGGAGANVLTF
TGTGCCAGCAGCCAAGATATTGGAGGCGCTGGGGCCAACGTCCTGACTTTC
>TRBV11-3|TRBD2|TRBJ2-7
CASSFSGGTNYEQYF
TGTGCCAGCAGCTTTAGCGGGGGGACCAACTACGAGCAGTACTTC
>TRBV4-2|TRBD2|TRBJ2-7
CASSIKRGRNEQYF
TGTGCCAGCAGTATTAAGCGGGGGCGCAACGAGCAGTACTTC
>TRBV7-7|.|TRBJ2-2
CASSLSPGGGGTGELFF
TGTGCTAGCAGCTTATCTCCGGGAGGGGGCGGCACCGGGGAGCTGTTTTTT
>TRBV29-1|TRBD1|TRBJ1-2
CSVVGQGSYTF
TGCAGCGTCGTTGGACAGGGCAGCTACACCTTC
>TRBV6-1|TRBD2|TRBJ2-1
CASRSGLAGVGEQFF
TGTGCCAGCAGGTCGGGACTAGCGGGAGTTGGTGAGCAGTTCTTC
>TRBV9|TRBD1|TRBJ1-4
CASSVAGGQGSEKLFF
TGTGCCAGCAGCGTAGCTGGGGGACAGGGCAGTGAAAAACTGTTTTTT
>TRBV5-1|.|TRBJ1-2
CASSLEAGAIYGYTF
TGCGCCAGCAGCTTGGAGGCAGGGGCGATCTATGGCTACACCTTC
>TRBV11-2|TRBD1|TRBJ1-4
CASSLLGGLRFNEKLFF
TGTGCCAGCAGCTTATTAGGGGGCCTTCGATTTAATGAAAAACTGTTTTTT
>TRBV5-6|TRBD1|TRBJ1-1
CASSAHRGGNTEAFF
TGTGCCAGCAGCGCACACAGGGGAGGAAACACTGAAGCTTTCTTT
>TRBV9|TRBD2|TRBJ2-1
CASSVRASGFYEQFF
TGTGCCAGCAGCGTAAGAGCTAGCGGGTTTTATGAGCAGTTCTTC
>TRBV13|.|TRBJ2-3
CASSTDSKADTQYF
TGTGCCAGCAGCACGGACAGTAAGGCAGATACGCAGTATTTT
>TRBV6-5|TRBD1|TRBJ1-1
CASRQGLGNTEAFF
TGTGCCAGCAGACAGGGGTTGGGGAACACTGAAGCTTTCTTT
>TRBV28|TRBD2|TRBJ2-7
CASSLGRTSGGISYEQYF
TGTGCCAGCAGTTTAGGACGGACTAGCGGGGGGATCTCCTACGAGCAGTACTTC
>TRBV30|.|TRBJ1-2
CAWSEGQGWNYGYTF
TGTGCCTGGAGTGAGGGGCAGGGTTGGAACTATGGCTACACCTTC
>TRBV10-1|.|TRBJ1-5
CAPLAPRGNQPQHF
TGCGCTCCCCTAGCACCCCGAGGCAATCAGCCCCAGCATTTT
>TRBV4-1|TRBD2|TRBJ2-1
CASSQGGGGTYNEQFF
TGCGCCAGCAGCCAAGGCGGGGGGGGTACCTACAATGAGCAGTTCTTC
>TRBV11-3|TRBD1|TRBJ2-7
CASSRQGVDEQYF
TGTGCCAGCAGCCGACAGGGGGTAGACGAGCAGTACTTC
>TRBV29-1|TRBD1|TRBJ2-1
CSALQGVQLNEQFF
TGCAGCGCACTCCAGGGGGTTCAACTGAATGAGCAGTTCTTC
>TRBV5-1|.|TRBJ2-2
CASSLEAVAGELFF
TGCGCCAGCAGCTTGGAAGCTGTCGCCGGGGAGCTGTTTTTT